This T cell receptor (beta chain) was sequenced for a study of blood T cell repertoires in COVID-19 (dated by TCRdb to the early 2020s). About the full investigation: Samples covering the acute and convalescent phases of COVID-19 were provided by collaborators in the United States, Italy and Spain. A freely available public database, intended as a resource for researchers studying the immune response to SARS-CoV-2, is where the repertoires were released. Nearly every sample came with metadata listing a de-identified subject ID, COVID-19 status, age in years and sex. The prospective study material was composed of cDNA or gDNA derived from T cells, B-cell-depleted T cells, or PBMCs. HLA class I and class II types, where available, came from metadata supplied by the sample provider rather than from assay-based typing. The samples were drawn from two sources: the first 160 participants of the ongoing ImmuneRACE study, and 1,200 or so subjects contributed by 6 global collaborators. The dataset comprised deeply sampled blood TCRbeta repertoires from subjects exposed to, actively infected with, or recovered from COVID-19.

This clone showed up just once. The target of this receptor is not known. No per-base quality is available; no much larger clone lies one base away. Collaborating institutions collected whole blood in K2EDTA tubes following their own protocols. For TCRbeta analysis, collaborators shipped samples in one of three forms: frozen whole blood, isolated PBMCs, or DNA extracted from either of those sample types. V loses 1 base, J loses 3 bases, and the germline ends lie 6 bases apart. Counted from cysteine to phenylalanine, this CDR3 has 13 amino acids. The retained sequence is limited to the CDR3, 39 bases, with the frame set at the first base. Looking up the germline V gene (reference sequence) yields CDR1 LNHDA and CDR2 SQIVND. Study-wide conclusions, independent of this receptor: How much clinical and demographic metadata was included differed by source and by participant, and the metadata was provided uncurated.

TCRbeta CDR3 regions were amplified from genomic DNA by means of the immunoSEQ Assay, a bias-controlled multiplex PCR. The original pipeline was this. Nucleated cell counts per sample were estimated from amplification of reference gene primers within the assay. Sequence reads were collapsed and filtered to measure the absolute abundance of every unique TCRbeta CDR3 rearrangement. For each sample, productive Simpson clonality was calculated as the square root of Simpson's diversity index over productive rearrangements. TCRdb obtained this table from immuneACCESS and retained in-frame rearrangements with V and J assigned. These tables miss some clones; where compared with another copy, unresolved V genes account for less than half of the shortfall, and the remainder is unexplained. V and J calls and clone size are given by that table; D and trimming were obtained from the DNA. This sample lists 200,000 to 250,000 clones; 75% to 85% were detected once. Approximately 10% of the sample is held by the ten biggest clonotypes.

This clonotype was sampled from a man in his fifties with active or convalescent COVID-19. Input material: peripheral blood. The V and J segments used are TRBV19 and TRBJ1-1; no D gene can be assigned with confidence. The CDR3 reads as follows: CASSIGVYTEAFF. The bases read TGTGCCAGTAGTATAGGCGTCTACACTGAAGCTTTCTTT.